Below, one T cell receptor beta chain is given with its context. Its antigen is not identified. The data are from a study of T cell responses to AZD1222 COVID-19 vaccine. TCRdb's table, derived via immunoSEQ multiplex PCR, lists solely in-frame clones and lacks some. The profile covers around 140,000 clones, with approximately 89% appearing a single time and around 1.7% taken by the ten largest. V trimming: 0 bases; J trimming: 4 bases; junction bases outside the gene matches: 5. The germline gives CDR1 SNHLY, CDR2 FYNNEI. CDR3 length equals 15 residues. Overall study results and limits: Targets within unmutated variant regions were reportedly found for nearly half of spike-specific TCRs. Dominant CD4 TCR responses targeted spike regions 160-218 and 743-854. Among the donors, most were white British and more were female, and clonal diversity was possibly underestimated.

The sequencing used peripheral blood, collected 28 days after the second AZD1222 dose. This clonotype was obtained from an adult who received the AZD1222 COVID-19 vaccine. The J gene is TRBJ2-7, the V gene TRBV2, with TRBD2 matching over 8 bases. CDR3 loop: CASSEAIAGPYEQYF. In DNA form, the CDR3 reads TGTGCCAGCAGTGAAGCGATAGCGGGACCGTACGAGCAGTACTTC.